This T cell receptor (beta chain) was sequenced for a study of cytomegalovirus exposure and HLA in healthy donors. Looking at the study overall: An earlier analysis found 100 million or so unique TCR beta sequences from around 180 million T cells. Study conclusions and caveats: Per a prior analysis, the majority of TCR beta V segments were productive roughly 87% or roughly 30% of the time.

CDR1 and CDR2 from the germline V gene are SGDLS and YYNGEE. CDR3 length: 17 amino acids. The J segment lost 1 base and the V segment lost 0 bases, leaving 7 bases of the junction unmatched. This clone was recorded a few times. Its antigen is undetermined. With 60 Vbeta and 13 Jbeta primers, the PCR was carried out. Profiling relied on immunoSEQ multiplex PCR, and the TCRdb table lists in-frame clones only, not all of them. This sample has 130,000 or so clones; approximately 74% occur once, and the top ten carry 6% to 8.5%. Material: PBMCs. This TCR was sampled from a man in his forties in good health and CMV-seropositive. This sequence joins TRBV9 and TRBJ1-1, with 9 positions matching TRBD1. DNA for the CDR3: TGTGCCAGCAGCGTAGGGACAGGGGCGAAGTCGAACACTGAAGCTTTCTTT. Translated, it gives CASSVGTGAKSNTEAFF.